This is a list of T cell receptor beta chains from one sample in a study of cytomegalovirus exposure and HLA in healthy donors. Clones were read by immunoSEQ multiplex PCR, and TCRdb kept only the in-frame ones, dropping some. The sample has around 120,000 clones; 55% to 75% are singletons. Sequencing was carried out using PBMCs. Source of these receptors: a man aged 30 to 39 in good health and CMV-seropositive. Each CDR3 is given with its conserved first and last residue. D genes are given only for firm matches. A clone size is listed for some rows: how often the clone was seen (once, few, many), or a class if it is expanded.

len	abundance	v_gene	j_gene	d_gene	CDR3aa	CDR3nt
16	few	TRBV4-2	TRBJ2-5	TRBD2	CASSQESGRRQETQYF	TGTGCCAGCAGCCAAGAATCCGGGAGGCGACAAGAGACCCAGTACTTC
11	.	TRBV5-1	TRBJ2-3	.	CASRFADTQYF	TGCGCCAGCCGGTTCGCAGATACGCAGTATTTT
13	.	TRBV2	TRBJ2-3	TRBD2	CAGSGSLTDTQYF	TGTGCCGGAAGCGGGAGTCTAACAGATACGCAGTATTTT
15	.	TRBV7-6	TRBJ2-7	.	CASSLSPGHSYEQYF	TGTGCCAGCAGCTTAAGCCCAGGGCATTCCTACGAGCAGTACTTC
19	.	TRBV28	TRBJ2-3	TRBD2	CASPPRLAVQKSSTDTQYF	TGTGCCAGCCCCCCCAGGCTAGCGGTCCAAAAGTCTAGCACAGATACGCAGTATTTT
15	.	TRBV7-2	TRBJ2-7	TRBD2	CASSSIAGGPFEQYF	TGTGCCAGCAGCTCTATTGCGGGAGGGCCGTTCGAGCAGTACTTC
15	.	TRBV9	TRBJ2-1	TRBD1	CASSSGQVRYNEQFF	TGTGCCAGCAGCAGCGGACAGGTTCGCTACAATGAGCAGTTCTTC
13	.	TRBV29-1	TRBJ1-4	.	CSVGMGGNEKLFF	TGCAGCGTTGGAATGGGGGGTAATGAAAAACTGTTTTTT
12	.	TRBV10-2	TRBJ2-1	.	CASSDGVNEQFF	TGCGCCAGCAGTGACGGAGTGAATGAGCAGTTCTTC
15	.	TRBV5-8	TRBJ2-1	TRBD2	CASSSISGSANEQFF	TGTGCCAGCAGCTCGATTAGCGGGAGTGCCAATGAGCAGTTCTTC
11	.	TRBV29-1	TRBJ1-4	.	CSVVREEKLFF	TGCAGCGTTGTAAGAGAGGAAAAACTGTTTTTT
15	.	TRBV18	TRBJ1-1	TRBD1	CASSPGQGALTEAFF	TGTGCCAGCTCACCGGGACAGGGGGCGCTTACTGAAGCTTTCTTT
15	.	TRBV10-3	TRBJ1-1	.	CAISESGGDRAEAFF	TGTGCCATCAGTGAGTCGGGAGGGGACCGGGCTGAAGCTTTCTTT
17	.	TRBV5-1	TRBJ2-7	TRBD2	CASSSLAGGPLGYEQYF	TGCGCCAGCAGCTCCCTAGCGGGAGGGCCCCTCGGTTACGAGCAGTACTTC
13	.	TRBV7-2	TRBJ2-5	.	CASSAPGLETQYF	TGTGCCAGCAGCGCGCCGGGATTAGAGACCCAGTACTTC
14	few	TRBV5-1	TRBJ2-7	.	CASSLSGPGYEQYF	TGCGCCAGCAGCTTGAGCGGGCCCGGCTACGAGCAGTACTTC
16	.	TRBV9	TRBJ2-7	TRBD1	CASSVAGQVFSYEQYF	TGTGCCAGCAGCGTAGCAGGACAGGTCTTCTCCTACGAGCAGTACTTC
16	.	TRBV28	TRBJ2-1	.	CASSLFRGIIYNEQFF	TGTGCCAGCAGTTTATTCAGGGGTATCATCTACAATGAGCAGTTCTTC
16	.	TRBV5-1	TRBJ1-1	.	CASSQMEGVDNTEAFF	TGCGCCAGCAGCCAAATGGAAGGGGTAGATAACACTGAAGCTTTCTTT
18	.	TRBV7-8	TRBJ2-1	TRBD2	CASSSLGLAGGVYNEQFF	TGTGCCAGCAGCTCCCTGGGATTAGCGGGAGGAGTCTACAATGAGCAGTTCTTC
14	few	TRBV5-1	TRBJ1-1	.	CASSLAGENTEAFF	TGCGCCAGCAGCTTGGCAGGGGAGAACACTGAAGCTTTCTTT
14	.	TRBV5-1	TRBJ2-5	TRBD2	CASSLRPGGETQYF	TGCGCCAGCAGTCTCCGACCGGGAGGAGAGACCCAGTACTTC
15	.	TRBV11-2	TRBJ2-1	.	CASSLRTELYNEQFF	TGTGCCAGCAGCCTAAGGACAGAGCTATACAATGAGCAGTTCTTC
15	.	TRBV12-1	TRBJ1-5	.	CASRLAGTANQPQHF	TGTGCCAGCAGGCTGGCCGGGACAGCCAATCAGCCCCAGCATTTT
16	.	TRBV4-1	TRBJ2-2	.	CASSQGGPANTGELFF	TGCGCCAGCAGCCAAGGAGGGCCTGCGAACACCGGGGAGCTGTTTTTT
15	.	TRBV10-2	TRBJ2-1	TRBD2	CASSLSGRDYNEQFF	TGCGCCAGCAGCTTAAGCGGGAGGGACTACAATGAGCAGTTCTTC
17	.	TRBV7-8	TRBJ2-1	.	CASSLDSGGNSYNEQFF	TGTGCCAGCAGCTTAGATTCGGGCGGGAACTCCTACAATGAGCAGTTCTTC
18	.	TRBV10-1	TRBJ2-2	TRBD1	CASSDPNSGTANTGELFF	TGCGCCAGCAGTGACCCTAACTCCGGGACAGCCAACACCGGGGAGCTGTTTTTT